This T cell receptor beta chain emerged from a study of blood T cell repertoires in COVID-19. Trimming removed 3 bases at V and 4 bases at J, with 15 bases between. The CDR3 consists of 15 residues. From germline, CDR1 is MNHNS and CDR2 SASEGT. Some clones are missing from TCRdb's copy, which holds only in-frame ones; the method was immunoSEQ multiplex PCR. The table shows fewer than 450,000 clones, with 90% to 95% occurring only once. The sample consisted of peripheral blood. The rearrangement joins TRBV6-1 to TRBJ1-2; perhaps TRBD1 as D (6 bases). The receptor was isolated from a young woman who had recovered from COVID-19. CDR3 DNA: TGTGCCAGCAGTGACCAGTGGCGGGGGGCCTATGGCTACACCTTC. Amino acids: CASSDQWRGAYGYTF.